This TCR beta chain is from a study of blood T cell repertoires in COVID-19. Study as a whole: Sites in the United States, Italy and Spain provided acute and convalescent COVID-19 samples. PBMCs, B-cell-depleted T cells, or T cells were the source of the cDNA or gDNA that made up the material.

Assignments of participants to cohorts depended upon their own reported clinical history. Trimming took 4 bases from V and 4 from J; bases not matched to a gene: 5. Germline CDR1 and CDR2: LNHDA and SQIVND (reference sequence). There are 14 residues in the CDR3. In the original workflow: How many nucleated cells were present was estimated from reference gene primer amplification. TCRdb's copy holds only in-frame clones and misses some; the assay was immunoSEQ multiplex PCR. The DNA gave D and trimming, while V, J and clone size come from that table. Of around 420,000 clones listed, around 90% are singletons.

This receptor was obtained from a woman aged 40 to 49 with acute COVID-19. The chain uses TRBV19 and TRBJ1-2; 8 positions agree with TRBD1. Sequencing was carried out using PBMCs or T cells enriched from blood (not recorded which). In nucleotides, the CDR3 is TGTGCCAGTAGTACCGGGACAGGACCCTATGGCTACACCTTC. Translating gives CASSTGTGPYGYTF.